A selection of T cell receptor beta chains follows, all from one sample in a study of shared clonotypes between healthy human individuals. Some clones are missing from TCRdb's copy, which holds only in-frame ones; the method was immunoSEQ multiplex PCR. The sample contains 2 million to 2.5 million clones, roughly 94% of which appear only once. The sequenced sample was naive CD8+ T cells sorted from blood. The receptors derive from a man in his late teens or twenties in good health. Both conserved end residues are part of each CDR3. The D gene is left open where the match is weak. Some rows mark clone size as missing; the rest say once, few, many or name a class of expanded clone.

cdr3_length j_call v_call d_call clone_size cdr3_nt cdr3_aa
16 TRBJ2-3 TRBV4-1 . . TGCGCCAGCAGCCAAGCAGGTGCAGACCCCACAGATACGCAGTATTTT CASSQAGADPTDTQYF
10 TRBJ2-7 TRBV11-2 . few TGTGCCAGCAGCTTAAACGAGCAGTACTTC CASSLNEQYF
16 TRBJ2-7 TRBV27 TRBD1 . TGTGCCAGCAGTTTATCATCGGACAGGGGGAACTACGAGCAGTACTTC CASSLSSDRGNYEQYF
17 TRBJ2-7 TRBV4-1 TRBD1 once TGCGCCAGCAGCCAAGATCGCGGGACAGGGCTTTTTTACGAGCAGTACTTC CASSQDRGTGLFYEQYF
16 TRBJ2-5 TRBV11-2 TRBD2 once TGTGCCAGCAGCTTAGTGGGAGCGGGGGGCCCGGAGACCCAGTACTTC CASSLVGAGGPETQYF
15 TRBJ2-7 TRBV19 TRBD2 . TGTGCCAGTAGTATTTATTCGGGGGGGAGCTACGAGCAGTACTTC CASSIYSGGSYEQYF
13 TRBJ2-7 TRBV10-1 . . TGCGCCAGCAGTGACTCCGGGCCCTACGAGCAGTACTTC CASSDSGPYEQYF
15 TRBJ1-4 TRBV19 . once TGTGCCAGTAGTGCCCGGGAAACTACTAATGAAAAACTGTTTTTT CASSARETTNEKLFF
15 TRBJ2-7 TRBV7-9 TRBD1 once TGTGCCAGCAGCTTAGAGGACAGGGGAGCCTACGAGCAGTACTTC CASSLEDRGAYEQYF
13 TRBJ1-1 TRBV6-6 . . TGTGCCAGCAGTTACGACAGACCCACTGAAGCTTTCTTT CASSYDRPTEAFF
13 TRBJ2-5 TRBV7-7 . . TGTGCTACCGGGGTGTGGGGGAGAGAGACCCAGTACTTC CATGVWGRETQYF
14 TRBJ2-7 TRBV2 . . TGTGCCAGCAGTGATGTCTCAGGGAACTACGAGCAGTACTTC CASSDVSGNYEQYF
14 TRBJ2-5 TRBV15 TRBD1 . TGTGCCACCAGGGGACAGGGGGAATGGGAGACCCAGTACTTC CATRGQGEWETQYF
14 TRBJ2-7 TRBV6-5 TRBD1 . TGTGCCAGCAGACCTCGACAGGGTTCCTACGAGCAGTACTTC CASRPRQGSYEQYF
14 TRBJ2-7 TRBV9 . . TGTGCCAGCAGCGCGGGAGAGGGGTCCTACGAGCAGTACTTC CASSAGEGSYEQYF
16 TRBJ2-7 TRBV13 TRBD1 . TGTGCCAGCAGCTCCCCCGGGACAGGGCATAATGTGGAGCAGTACTTC CASSSPGTGHNVEQYF
14 TRBJ2-5 TRBV2 . . TGTGCCAGCAGTGACCCCGGTGGGGGAGAGACCCAGTACTTC CASSDPGGGETQYF
13 TRBJ2-3 TRBV9 . . TGTGCCAGCAGCGTCGGGACACCAAATACGCAGTATTTT CASSVGTPNTQYF
14 TRBJ2-5 TRBV11-3 . . TGTGCCAGCAGCAATCAGGGTCTCGGAGAGACCCAGTACTTC CASSNQGLGETQYF
16 TRBJ2-7 TRBV6-5 TRBD1 once TGTGCCAGCAGTTACTCTACCGGACAGGCCTCCTACGAGCAGTACTTC CASSYSTGQASYEQYF